Sequencing of this TCR beta chain was carried out in a study of shared clonotypes between healthy human individuals. Terminally differentiated effector memory CD45RA+ cells were left out of the naive CD8 fraction, which was CD45RO-negative and positively selected for CCR7. Sequencing used immunoSEQ multiplex PCR; TCRdb keeps in-frame clones, though not all of them. The table has roughly 2 million clones, around 96% seen once. V was clipped by 3 bases and J by 11 bases, with 17 bases between them. Per the germline V gene, CDR1 is SGHDT and CDR2 is YYEEEE. This CDR3 comprises 13 residues. This TCR came from a man aged 18 to 30 in good health. The material sequenced was naive CD8+ T cells sorted from blood. This chain connects TRBV5-6 to TRBJ1-1; D not resolved. The CDR3 bases are TGTGCCAGCAGCTGGGGTTGGGAAGGCGGTGCTTTCTTT. As protein: CASSWGWEGGAFF. The full variable domain, completed using reference TRBV5-6 and TRBJ1-1, is DAGVTQSPTHLIKTRGQQVTLRCSPKSGHDTVSWYQQALGQGPQFIFQYYEEEERQRGNFPDRFSGHQFPNYSSELNVNALLLGDSALYLCASSWGWEGGAFFGQGTRLTVV.